These 16 T cell receptor beta chains were sequenced from one sample in a study of cytomegalovirus exposure and HLA in healthy donors (dated by TCRdb to 2016 to 2017). The method behind the library was the immunoSEQ multiplex PCR assay. For the multiplex PCR, a mixture combining 60 forward primers for TCR Vbeta segments and 13 reverse primers for TCR Jbeta segments was used. TCRdb provides this immuneACCESS table in a form limited to in-frame rearrangements. Some clones are lacking; in checked studies, under half of them reflect an unresolved V gene, and why the rest are absent is not known. This sample comprises fewer than 110,000 clones, more than 80% of them detected only once. About 3.7% of the sample is taken by the ten largest. Sequenced sample: PBMCs. These receptors came from a young man in good health and CMV-seronegative.

The sample holds a few counts of this clone. This rearrangement joins TRBV7-6 to TRBJ1-1; D is undetermined. Germline values: CDR1 SGHVS, CDR2 FNYEAQ. CDR3 length: 14 amino acids. V was cut by 6 bases and J by 0 bases, with 11 bases left in between. The CDR3, as DNA: TGTGCCAGCAGACGAGAGGAGCTGAACACTGAAGCTTTCTTT. This gives the protein CASRREELNTEAFF.

The V and J genes are TRBV7-9 and TRBJ2-1, with D maybe TRBD1 (6 bases). V lost 4 bases and J 6 bases, leaving 16 bases between the germline ends. Per germline, CDR1 SEHNR and CDR2 FQNEAQ (reference sequence). The CDR3 length is 15 residues. CDR3 loop: CASSSWGLGGNEQFF. The CDR3 nucleotides read TGTGCCAGCAGCTCTTGGGGCTTAGGGGGCAATGAGCAGTTCTTC. The whole variable domain, remainder taken from reference TRBV7-9 and TRBJ2-1, is DTGVSQNPRHKITKRGQNVTFRCDPISEHNRLYWYRQTLGQGPEFLTYFQNEAQLEKSRLLSDRFSAERPKGSFSTLEIQRTEQGDSAMYLCASSSWGLGGNEQFFGPGTRLTVL.

The chain employs TRBV5-4 and TRBJ2-2, with D unclear. Per germline, CDR1 SGHNT and CDR2 YYREEE (reference sequence). There are 16 residues in the CDR3. Trimming pared 2 bases from V and 0 bases from J, leaving 11 bases between. In nucleotides, the CDR3 is TGTGCCAGCAGCTTCATGTGGCAAACGAACACCGGGGAGCTGTTTTTT. It translates to CASSFMWQTNTGELFF. Full variable domain (missing parts from reference TRBV5-4 and TRBJ2-2): ETGVTQSPTHLIKTRGQQVTLRCSSQSGHNTVSWYQQALGQGPQFIFQYYREEENGRGNFPPRFSGLQFPNYSSELNVNALELDDSALYLCASSFMWQTNTGELFFGEGSRLTVL.

CDR3 residues: CAWRTDPERNSPLHF. CDR3 sequence (DNA): TGTGCCTGGAGGACAGACCCGGAGAGGAATTCACCCCTCCACTTT. The chain combines TRBV30 with TRBJ1-6, with D possibly matching TRBD1 (5 bases). This CDR3 is built from 15 residues. Looked up from germline, CDR1 is GTSNPN and CDR2 is SVGIG (reference sequence). With 3 bases removed from V and 7 bases from J, the gap between germline ends came to 16 bases.

This sequence joins TRBV4-1 and TRBJ2-1; 13 positions agree with TRBD2. Germline CDR1 reads MGHRA; CDR2 reads YSYEKL. The CDR3 has 19 residues. With 2 bases clipped from V and 9 bases from J, the junction kept 16 bases outside the gene matches. Here the CDR3 DNA reads TGCGCCAGCAGCCAAAGACTAGGACTAGCGGGGGTTACAGAGGGTGAGCAGTTCTTC. Encoded protein: CASSQRLGLAGVTEGEQFF.

The V gene is TRBV28, the J gene TRBJ1-1, with D tentatively TRBD1 (5 bases). The CDR3 consists of 13 residues. Germline CDR1 reads MDHEN; CDR2 reads SYDVKM. The V end was cut by 6 bases, the J end by 1 base, with 9 bases between. CDR3 region: CASRGGRNTEAFF. DNA of the CDR3: TGTGCCAGCAGGGGGGGACGGAACACTGAAGCTTTCTTT.

A few counts support this clone. The chain uses TRBV6-1 and TRBJ1-2; D might be TRBD1 (6 bases). V was pared by 6 bases and J by 0 bases, with 11 bases between. Looked up from germline, CDR1 is MNHNS and CDR2 is SASEGT. The length of the CDR3 is 14 residues. CDR3 bases: TGTGCCAGCAGGCAAGGGGGTGCTAACTATGGCTACACCTTC. The encoded protein is CASRQGGANYGYTF.

The chain has TRBV2 and TRBJ2-1, with TRBD1 matching over 7 bases. The CDR3 totals 13 residues. The V gene's germline CDR1 is SNHLY and CDR2 FYNNEI. The V gene end was trimmed by 9 bases and the J gene end by 9 bases; junction bases not matched to a gene: 11. The CDR3 sequence: CARGGRGIGEQFF. The CDR3 DNA follows: TGTGCCAGAGGCGGCAGGGGGATCGGTGAGCAGTTCTTC.

The chain has TRBV7-9 and TRBJ1-3; D is possibly TRBD1 (5 bases). Trimming stripped 0 bases from V and 1 base from J, with 10 bases between. The CDR3 runs 16 residues. Germline V gene data show CDR1 as SEHNR and CDR2 as FQNEAQ (reference sequence). The CDR3 DNA reads as TGTGCCAGCAGCTTAGCTGGGGCTACGTCTGGAAACACCATATATTTT. Translating gives CASSLAGATSGNTIYF.

This rearrangement joins TRBV18 to TRBJ2-1, with a possible D match to TRBD2 (5 bases). This CDR3 region has 16 residues. V gave up 6 bases and J gave up 7 bases, with 22 bases separating them. The germline CDR1 and CDR2 sequences are KGHSH and LQKENI. The CDR3 region has the DNA TGTGCCAGCTCCCCAGGAGGAGAAGGGATGAAAAATGAGCAGTTCTTC. Protein sequence: CASSPGGEGMKNEQFF.

The count of this clone is one. The chain combines TRBV7-2 with TRBJ2-3, with D perhaps TRBD2 (6 bases). The germline gives CDR1 SGHTA, CDR2 FQGNSA. The germline V and J ends were trimmed by 1 base and 2 bases, with 13 bases remaining between them. The CDR3 spans 16 residues. The CDR3, as DNA: TGTGCCAGCAGCTTAGGTCGACTAGACCTCACAGATACGCAGTATTTT. Its translation is CASSLGRLDLTDTQYF.

The chain employs TRBV2 and TRBJ1-1; D possibly corresponds to TRBD1 (5 bases). CDR1 is SNHLY, CDR2 FYNNEI, per germline. Trimming stripped 2 bases from V and 1 base from J, with 11 bases between. This CDR3 is 15 amino acids long. For the CDR3, the DNA is TGTGCCAGCAGTGAACATCACAGGTCGAACACTGAAGCTTTCTTT. Protein product: CASSEHHRSNTEAFF.

This clone has a handful of counts. V gene TRBV7-2 combines with J gene TRBJ1-1, with 10 nucleotides matching TRBD1. The CDR3 has 14 residues. V shed 5 bases and J 5 bases; nucleotides not matched to a gene: 5. Germline V lookup: CDR1 SGHTA, CDR2 FQGNSA. CDR3 loop: CASSQDRGLTEAFF. CDR3 sequence (DNA): TGTGCCAGCAGCCAGGACAGGGGGTTGACTGAAGCTTTCTTT.

The count of this clone is one. The rearrangement links TRBV6-5 to TRBJ2-3; D unresolved. CDR1 is MNHEY, CDR2 SVGAGI, per germline. There are 13 residues in the CDR3. The germline V and J ends were trimmed by 6 bases and 1 base, with 8 bases remaining between them. The CDR3 loop is CASRKQGTDTQYF. The CDR3 region has the DNA TGTGCCAGCAGGAAGCAGGGCACAGATACGCAGTATTTT.

The genes are TRBV5-4 and TRBJ2-3; tentatively, D is TRBD2 (7 bases). CDR3 length: 14 residues. Germline V gives CDR1 SGHNT, CDR2 YYREEE (reference sequence). V dropped 3 bases and J dropped 3 bases, with 11 bases sitting between them. The CDR3 DNA follows: TGTGCCAGCAGCTCCCGGGGGGCGACAGATACGCAGTATTTT. Its protein is CASSSRGATDTQYF.

The chain has TRBV4-3 and TRBJ1-3; D unclear. There are 15 residues in the CDR3. Germline CDR1 is LGHNA and CDR2 is YSLEER. V lost 0 bases and J 4 bases, leaving 10 bases between the germline ends. The CDR3 protein is CASSQDRTDGNTIYF. CDR3 nucleotides: TGCGCCAGCAGCCAAGATCGGACTGACGGAAACACCATATATTTT.